This T cell receptor beta chain was identified during a study of cytomegalovirus exposure and HLA in healthy donors (dated by TCRdb to 2015 to 2018). Study-level background: In an earlier analysis of 587 of the donors, 276 Gb of sequence data and 90 million to 120 million unique TCR beta sequences from approximately 180 million T cells were reported. The study was designed to test whether signatures of past pathogen exposure could be identified by cataloging public T cell receptors. To predict cytomegalovirus infection status, the study combined high-throughput TCR immunosequencing, statistical association of individual TCRs with disease status, and machine learning. The genetic ancestry cluster associated with self-reported Caucasian donors included 70% to 85% of the 398 genotyped donors. A handful of DR-DQ haplotypes were handled as single units for association and clustering because linkage in the cohort was strong. Class I and class II HLA loci were covered by the typing at four-digit resolution. In the later analysis, no new phenotypic data were used to find candidate immune exposures; instead, reliance was placed on TCR beta sequences and their occurrence across donors. The study profiled the T cell repertoires of 500 to 800 subjects by immunosequencing and related them to cytomegalovirus serostatus. All discovery cohort repertoires had been generated on a single sequencing platform. Donor age, sex, ethnicity and CMV serostatus were compiled alongside the repertoire data. The number of typed donors differed by locus: roughly 620-640 for A, B, C, DRB1 and DQB1; 522 for DQA1; 606 for DPA1; and around 490 for DPB1. An early release covering more than 500 HLA-typed donors comprised 250 to 350 gigabases of sequencing data and about 90 million unique TCR sequences. Among 300 to 450 genotyped donors of the cohort, an average of 235,054 unique TCR beta nucleotide sequences were sequenced per donor, roughly 18% of them non-productive. Besides the first cohort of roughly 700 subjects, a separate validation cohort made up of 120 different subjects was used. A later genetic analysis took genome-wide SNP genotypes for about three fifths of the 666 donors and used that subset as a discovery cohort. An earlier analysis of about 600 of the donors used high-throughput TCR beta sequencing to judge whether each TCR beta V gene segment behaved as functional or pseudogenic. To study patterns of TCR occurrence, a later analysis re-analyzed previously published TCR beta repertoires from 500 to 850 donors and added high-resolution HLA genotyping. Points the paper makes about the study in general: Compared with the roughly 670-donor mean, donors in an Asian-associated ancestry cluster had fewer N-insertions in productive TCRs, according to a later genetic analysis. Most TCR sequences were seen in very few donors, while some public TCRs were found in many individuals. Compared with equally common non-associated chains, HLA-associated TCR beta chains in a later analysis were more clonally expanded and had lower generation probabilities. In an earlier analysis of over 550 of the donors, most TCR beta V segments were observed in productive rearrangements about 87% or about 30% of the time, broadly matching IMGT annotations. A later analysis associated 15,000 to 20,000 TCR beta sequences with specific HLA alleles at a false discovery rate of 0.05. Some 15 rarely observed V segments, including chromosome 9 orphons, were excluded from the earlier analysis of several hundred of the donors because counts were too low. In vitro tests confirmed that a few of the cytomegalovirus-associated TCR beta chains recognize cytomegalovirus antigens. CMV serostatus was the only immune exposure information available for the cohort. Most CMV-associated TCR beta chains appeared to be HLA-restricted in a later analysis, and the HLA associations seemed to be driven largely by CMV exposure. A further reported finding was that TCR beta sequences accurately predicted the HLA-A and HLA-B alleles for most subjects in the first cohort. In a later genetic analysis, a missense DCLRE1C variant was associated with V-gene and J-gene trimming of TCR beta chains, and the association was replicated in an independent cohort. Some IMGT-functional V segments, including TRBV6-2 and TRBV6-3, could not be told apart with the 87-base-pair reads, so those segments were excluded. The authors suggested that the approach could potentially be generalized to other disease states and immunological phenotypes. Cytomegalovirus status was reported to be diagnosed by the classifier with high specificity and sensitivity in both the original and validation cohorts. Only TCR beta chains were sequenced in this cohort, and the absence of alpha or paired-chain data limited detectable features. Sequencing depth was assumed to be roughly uniform across donors in the presence/absence analyses, though that assumption may not hold. HLA typing was unavailable for some donors at each locus, so association tests used only the typed subset. Correlated functional status among segregating V segments might be attributable to linkage disequilibrium, but an unknown experimental factor could not be ruled out. In a later analysis, TCR association rates were found to vary across HLA loci, with the most associated TCRs seen for DRB1 alleles and the fewest for HLA-C alleles. A total of 150 or so TCR beta chains were listed by the study as associated with cytomegalovirus. A cluster of highly shared sequence variants was judged likely to represent a technical artifact of the sequencing pipeline. Strong co-occurrence of HLA alleles, especially DR and DQ, made assigning TCR associations to individual alleles difficult. Several of the top co-occurrence clusters appeared to be linked to parvovirus B19, influenza, CMV and Epstein-Barr virus, according to a later analysis.

To note about this clone: This receptor's antigen is unknown. One base away there is no much larger clone; base qualities are not given.

Library method: the immunoSEQ multiplex PCR assay. A mixture of 60 forward primers for TCR Vbeta segments and 13 reverse primers for TCR Jbeta segments was used in the multiplex PCR. Amplification of the CDR3 region of rearranged TCR beta genes was performed with a multiplex PCR assay on genomic DNA. The Illumina HiSeq System was used to sequence the amplified TCR beta libraries as 87-base-pair reads. The paper's data handling went like this. A later analysis counted around 72 million unique TCR beta chains across the 500 to 850 repertoires, and 10 million to 12 million of these chains were shared by at least two donors. Raw reads were error-corrected and collapsed into unique sequences with a nearest-neighbor algorithm that merged closely related sequences to remove PCR and sequencing errors. To assign V, D and J gene segments, CDR3 sequences were aligned to IMGT reference sequences. For a sequence to be retained, a match of at least six nucleotides was required to both a V gene segment and a J gene segment. A rearrangement counted as productive if the CDR3 had no stop codons and remained in frame with V and J, and every other rearrangement counted as non-productive. Following IMGT convention, CDR3 was defined as the stretch from the second conserved V-encoded cysteine to the conserved J-encoded phenylalanine. Sequences without an unambiguous match to a single V gene segment were excluded from the earlier analysis of over 500 of the donors. An earlier analysis of 500 to 700 of the donors classified V segments as functional when productive rearrangements were above 56.7% and as segregating when the standard deviation between donors was above 5%. A statistical classification framework was built for diagnosing cytomegalovirus status from the catalog of TCR beta chain sequences. V and J gene assignment, in a later analysis, came from comparing TCR nucleotide sequences with IMGT/GENE-DB human TR gene sequences. Using the TCRdist pipeline, a later analysis assigned CDR3 sequences along with most-parsimonious VDJ recombination scenarios. In a later analysis, each TCR beta chain was defined by its CDR3 amino acid sequence together with its V-gene family, and reads without a unique V-gene family were excluded. In a later analysis, 450 to 600 highly shared, low-generation-probability nucleotide sequences were removed to address suspected cross-contamination and a sequencing artifact. In a later analysis, a clonal expansion index for each public chain was calculated from normalized within-repertoire ranks of inferred template counts. In a later analysis, generation probabilities were computed with a VDJ recombination model fitted to out-of-frame rearrangements, and the resulting probabilities were checked against IGoR. In a later analysis, TCR-TCR, TCR-HLA and TCR-CMV co-occurrence was scored with hypergeometric tests, and a repertoire-size bias correction was applied to TCR pairs. In a later analysis, false discovery rates were estimated by permuting HLA or CMV assignments 20 times. In a later analysis, co-occurring TCRs were grouped using DBSCAN, with TCRdist sequence similarity added in when clustering inside HLA-allele-positive subsets. Co-occurrence clustering excluded repertoires with fewer than 30,000 or more than 120,000 public chains, plus five with anomalous nucleotide sharing. The clones in this table, taken by TCRdb from immuneACCESS, are in-frame only. Not every clone is retained; where verified, under half of the shortfall comes from an unresolved V gene, and the cause of the rest is unknown. V and J calls and clone size come straight from that table; D and trimming were deduced from the DNA. The sample yields about 140,000 clones; approximately 79% were counted once. In total, the top ten clones hold approximately 1.1% of the sample.

The cohort was made up of about 670 healthy bone marrow donors. All cohort members were sampled while nominally healthy, although unrecorded immune exposures were likely present. The donor tested CMV seronegative and was one of the 352 seronegative cohort members. A peripheral blood sample was provided by each donor, and peripheral blood mononuclear cells were used for TCR beta sequencing. Genomic DNA extraction from the blood cell samples was performed with the Qiagen DNeasy Blood Extraction Kit. The CDR3 measures 14 amino acids from cysteine to phenylalanine. The kept DNA is CDR3 alone, 42 bases in frame from the first base. CDR1 and CDR2 were assigned from the germline V gene as SNHLY and FYNNEI. Ends trimmed: V by 6 bases, J by 2 bases; bases unmatched to a gene: 7.

This clonotype was sampled from a male donor in good health and CMV-seronegative. Sequencing used PBMCs. The rearrangement joined TRBV2 to TRBJ2-7; 7 of the junction bases match TRBD1. In nucleotides, the sequence is TGTGCCAGCAGATGGGACAGTCCCCCCTACGAGCAGTACTTC. The resulting protein is CASRWDSPPYEQYF.